This TCR beta chain came from a study of vaccination effects on CD4 cells after COVID-19 (dated by TCRdb to between 2022 and 2023). General notes on the study: In the ViraFEST assay, PBMC were stimulated with viral peptide pools, and antigen-specific CD4+ T cell clonotypes were then identified by expansion using TCR sequencing. Post-vaccine samples across the study were collected a median of 72 days after the second dose, with a range of 14 to 241. Some 2 million PBMC per well were cultured in IMDM with around 5% human AB serum, 10 IU/ml IL-2 and gentamicin, plus 10 ug/ml peptides. In both COVID-19 convalescent patients and infection-naive vaccine recipients, the study compared SARS-CoV-2 spike-specific CD4+ TCR repertoires from before mRNA vaccination with those from after it. The full study included over 8 COVID-19 convalescent patients and a handful of SARS-CoV-2-naive healthy vaccine recipients. Cultures from other donors in the study were sequenced using the Oncomine TCR Beta short-read assay on an Illumina iSeq 100. Study-wide findings and limitations: The study was limited by a small number of convalescent patients, and early post-infection timepoints were lacking. Among healthy vaccine recipients, nearly all vaccine-induced clones were SARS-CoV-2 mono-reactive, and only 1 of 255 was cross-reactive with common cold coronaviruses. Clones induced by infection and clones induced by vaccination both contracted markedly at late timepoints after vaccination, which fits with T cell responses waning over time.

Trimming leaves V shorter by 1 base and J shorter by 7 bases, with the junction holding 6 bases beyond the gene matches. From the cysteine up to the phenylalanine, the CDR3 has a length of 14 residues. Only the CDR3 part of the read is kept: 42 bases, read in frame from the first base. Reading the germline V gene gives CDR1 SGDLS and CDR2 YYNGEE. Worth noting for this clone: This receptor's antigen is unknown. Base qualities are missing; no much larger clone stands one base away.

After less than 13 days of culture, CD4+ T cells were isolated with the EasySep CD4+ T cell isolation kit. Two doses of either the BNT162b2 or the mRNA-1273 mRNA SARS-CoV-2 vaccine were administered to participants. The absence of prior SARS-CoV-2 infection in healthy vaccine recipients was confirmed by negative nucleocapsid antibodies before and after vaccination. On days 3 and 7, half of the culture medium was replaced with fresh IL-2-containing medium. Unless noted otherwise, every peptide stimulation condition was grown in triplicate wells. Using Ficoll-Paque Plus gradient centrifugation, PBMC were separated from whole blood and then either used fresh or cryopreserved at -140C. The QIAamp micro DNA kit was used to extract genomic DNA from the cultured CD4+ T cells. The library was made by the immunoSEQ multiplex PCR assay. DNA from the CD4+ T cells that had been cultured and isolated underwent TCR beta CDR3 sequencing. The authors processed their data as follows. Non-productive TCR sequences were removed, reads were trimmed to the CDR3 region, and CDR3s of at least 7 amino acids were retained. The MANAFEST web app was used to identify antigen-specific clonotypes by comparing expansion in peptide wells with expansion in reference cultures. To be called positive, a clone needed expansion at FDR<0.05 compared with the reference and with all other wells, an odds ratio greater than 5, and a frequency greater than 0.1% in two replicate wells. A clonotype was called cross-reactive if it was significantly expanded both in SARS-CoV-2 spike wells and in at least one common cold coronavirus spike condition. CDR3 similarity was assessed by Levenshtein distance with the stringdist R package, and unrooted trees were built with ape in R 3.6.1. TCRdb obtained this table from immuneACCESS and retained in-frame rearrangements with V and J assigned. These tables miss some clones; where compared with another copy, unresolved V genes account for less than half of the shortfall, and the remainder is unexplained. V and J calls and clone size are copied from that table; D and trimming were computed from the DNA. The sample profile shows some 47,000 clones; less than 85% of them were found once. The top ten clones comprise around 7% of the sample.

The sequence was obtained from a human donor who received a COVID-19 vaccine. The rearrangement joined TRBV9 to TRBJ2-7; 9 central nucleotides agree with TRBD1. Sample: CD4+ T cells from PBMCs cultured without peptide, taken after COVID-19 vaccination. The CDR3 loop reads CASSVWTGEGEQYF. The base sequence is TGTGCCAGCAGCGTATGGACAGGGGAAGGGGAGCAGTACTTC.